This record concerns one TCR beta chain sequence. What this receptor recognizes is not known. No qualities accompany the bases; no much larger clone lies one base away. The data stem from a study of CD8+ T cells in alopecia areata listed by TCRdb under 2018. Background on the whole study: The treated patients, all with moderate-to-severe alopecia areata, were enrolled in an open-label pilot trial of oral tofacitinib given at 5 to 10 mg twice daily. In both human patients and the C3H/HeJ mouse model, the study applied high-throughput TCRbeta sequencing to look at T cell clonal expansion in alopecia areata. Amplification of TCRbeta CDR3 regions was done by immunoSEQ multiplex PCR using 35 Vbeta forward primers and 13 Jbeta reverse primers. Scalp tissue and sorted CD4+ and CD8+ peripheral blood T cells from patchy and totalis/universalis alopecia areata patients and from healthy controls were covered by human TCRbeta sequencing. The RNA source kit depended on sample type: the PAXgene miRNA kit for fixed scalp, the miRNeasy kit for PBMCs, and the RNeasy kit for mouse skin. Scalp clonality was compared across normal scalp (n=4), patchy alopecia areata scalp (n=8), and alopecia totalis/universalis scalp (n=8). Patients on tofacitinib were biopsied at baseline and after 4 and 24 weeks of treatment, and several of the patients also had a later scalp biopsy. Disease severity in treated patients was measured with the SALT score, which quantifies the percentage of affected scalp surface area. Tofacitinib was given for 6 to 18 months, followed by 6 months of follow-up off drug to assess delayed response and recurrence.

A distance of 12 bases separates the germline ends of V and J, which lose 4 bases and 8 bases respectively. Including the terminal cysteine and phenylalanine, the CDR3 comprises 14 residues. Only the CDR3 part of the read is kept: 42 bases, read in frame from the first base. Based on the germline V gene, the CDR1 and CDR2 sequences are SNHLY and FYNNEI. Paper-wide results and their limitations: Many expanded lesional clones persisted in scalp and blood during tofacitinib treatment, which may partly explain relapse after stopping treatment. Unlike mouse skin, which is dominated by gammadelta T cells, normal human skin has resident alphabeta T cells that are also sequenced, and this complicates analysis of the scalp TCR repertoire. Compared with normal scalp, lesional scalp had higher clonality and more expanded CD8+ clones, particularly in alopecia totalis/universalis, a pattern that suggests antigenic drive. Because the treated cohort was small and included a single nonresponder, larger studies are needed to assess links between baseline CD8+ expansion and response. Shared TCR sequences between patients were less evident than in mice, which may be partly attributable to HLA diversity in the patient population. With tofacitinib, both scalp clonality and the number of expanded CD8+ clones among the top 100 scalp clones went down significantly.

The method was the immunoSEQ multiplex PCR assay. RNA was extracted from all samples and reverse transcribed into cDNA as template for TCR sequencing. First-strand cDNA was synthesized using SuperScript III with a 2:1 mix of oligo-dT and random hexamers. A synthetic immune receptor repertoire was used to measure amplification bias, and any remaining bias was corrected computationally. The authors' analysis ran thus. After raw reads were preprocessed to remove errors, the CDR3 was defined following IMGT conventions as running from the conserved cysteine to phenylalanine. Clonality was calculated as 1 minus Shannon entropy normalized by log2 of the number of productive unique TCRs. CD4 or CD8 identity of scalp clones was inferred by cross-referencing scalp TCRbeta sequences with sorted blood CD4 and CD8 repertoires. Not all clones reach the TCRdb copy of this immuneACCESS table, which keeps in-frame sequences only. Checked studies attribute under half of the gap to unresolved V genes and leave the rest unexplained. The D gene and trimming were derived from the DNA, and the V and J assignments and clone size from that table. This sample gives about 280,000 clones in total; roughly 60% of them show up just once. The ten largest clones add up to approximately 1.7% of the sample.

The time point label of this sample denotes: 24 weeks on oral tofacitinib. This specimen's treatment or condition label, per the study, means: oral pan-JAK inhibitor, 5-10 mg twice daily. Peripheral blood and lesional scalp punch biopsies were obtained from patients with alopecia areata. PBMCs were separated by density centrifugation and stained for CD3, CD4 and CD8, after which CD4+ and CD8+ T cells were sorted on a FACSAria. Rearrangement joined TRBV2 to TRBJ1-6, with TRBD1 perhaps the D gene, on 6 matching bases. Sequenced material: CD4+ T cells sorted from blood, taken at week 24, from a patient treated with tofacitinib. The sequence was obtained from a human donor with alopecia areata. The CDR3 amino acid sequence is: CASSGQGLDSPLHF. The DNA sequence is as follows: TGTGCCAGCAGTGGTCAGGGGTTAGATTCACCCCTCCACTTT.